These 3 T cell receptor beta chains originate from one sample sequenced in a study of blood T cells in healthy people across ages. Next came a second PCR, run for roughly 7 to 12 cycles, which used a sample-barcoded 5' primer along with a J-beta primer mix. Via MiXCR, TCRdb re-called the 5' RACE reads, giving one row per CDR3 protein. The profile shows 780,000 or so distinct CDR3 sequences, just over 55% of them singletons. Material for sequencing was blood. The source of these receptors is a man aged 40-49 years in good health.

This clonotype appeared once. CDR3 nucleotides: TGCAGTGCTAGAGCCCCGGGGGTCCAGGGGGAGCAGTACTTC. Its protein product is CSARAPGVQGEQYF. The V gene is TRBV20-1, the J gene TRBJ2-5, with D perhaps TRBD1 (7 bases). Trimming shortened V by 1 base and J by 11 bases, and 20 bases separated the two germline ends. The CDR3 is 14 residues long. CDR1 and CDR2 (germline): DFQATT, SNEGSKA (reference sequence).

The chain has TRBV4-3 and TRBJ1-6, with a tentative D call TRBD1 (5 bases). V was clipped by 0 bases and J by 5 bases, with 17 bases between them. The germline gives CDR1 LGHNA, CDR2 YSLEER. The CDR3 covers 18 residues. CDR3 nucleotide sequence: TGCGCCAGCAGCCAAGAGGGACCCGCCTACCAAGATAATTCACCCCTCCACTTT. Amino acids: CASSQEGPAYQDNSPLHF.

The rearrangement joins TRBV5-1 to TRBJ2-7; 8 bases line up with TRBD1. CDR3 length: 14 residues. CDR1 and CDR2 (germline): SGHRS, YFSETQ. Trimming removed 4 bases from V and 4 bases from J; junction bases left unmatched: 7. CDR3 DNA: TGCGCCAGCAGCCCCTGGACAGGGTCGTACGAGCAGTACTTC. This codes for CASSPWTGSYEQYF.